This T cell receptor (beta chain) derives from a study of T-cell memory formation after mild COVID-19. Notes on the study in general: Later expanders leaned toward CD4+, whereas clones contracting from day 15 to 85 were balanced CD4/CD8.

Via MiXCR, TCRdb re-called the 5' RACE reads, giving one row per CDR3 protein. The profile shows hundreds of thousands of distinct CDR3 sequences, 17% of them singletons. This clonotype was recorded a few times. What it binds is not known. V gave up 5 bases and J gave up 5 bases; unmatched junction bases: 15. The CDR3 totals 18 residues. Germline assignment: CDR1 SGHTA and CDR2 FQGNSA. This chain joins TRBV7-2 and TRBJ2-4; 10 nucleotides line up with TRBD1. Sequenced sample: PBMCs or a T cell subset sorted from them (not recorded which). This receptor was obtained from an adult woman who had mild COVID-19 (a few samples of this study predate the infection). Cell type and time point are not known. CDR3 amino acids: CASSLYYGTGAQENIQYF. The CDR3 coding sequence is TGTGCCAGCAGCCTGTACTACGGGACAGGGGCCCAGGAAAACATTCAGTACTTC.